This passage covers 5 T cell receptor beta chains from one sample sequenced in a study of T cell repertoires in cytomegalovirus infection. TCRdb re-called the reads with MiXCR, one entry per CDR3 protein. Seen here are approximately 500,000 distinct CDR3 sequences, more than 25% observed once, and the top ten hold roughly 13%. Sequencing was performed on PBMCs. The receptors were gathered from a human donor in good health (CMV status not recorded). Some clones in this sample may be carry-over from other donors' samples.

In this sample, this clonotype turned up many times. V usage is TRBV7-6 and J usage is TRBJ2-1; 14 positions match TRBD2. Germline V CDR1 and CDR2: SGHVS, FNYEAQ. V dropped 4 bases and J dropped 4; count of bases not matched to a gene: 15. The CDR3 is 20 residues long. The CDR3 coding sequence is TGTGCCAGCAGCTCCTCACGGACTAGCGGGAGGCCCGGTGGGTACAATGAGCAGTTCTTC. Translation: CASSSSRTSGRPGGYNEQFF.

This clonotype has only a few counts. This rearrangement joins TRBV11-2 to TRBJ2-3; D uncertain. The germline gives CDR1 SGHAT, CDR2 FQNNGV. Deletions cut 4 bases from V and 3 bases from J, with 23 bases between. The CDR3 spans 18 residues. Written as DNA, the CDR3 is TGTGCCAGCAGCTCCAGTCTTGCCCGCAGGACGAATACAGATACGCAGTATTTT. Its translation is CASSSSLARRTNTDTQYF.

V usage is TRBV6-6 and J usage is TRBJ2-3, with 14 bases lining up with TRBD2. J lost 3 bases, V lost 4 bases, and 12 bases had no gene match. Germline V gene data show CDR1 as MNHNY and CDR2 as SVGAGI (reference sequence). The CDR3 is 19 residues long. The CDR3 sequence: CASSFETGTSGSRTDTQYF. As DNA, the CDR3 is TGTGCCAGCAGTTTCGAGACCGGGACTAGCGGGAGTCGGACAGATACGCAGTATTTT.

This clonotype turned up a few times. The chain carries TRBV7-2 and TRBJ2-7, with 12 bases lining up with TRBD2. Germline lookup yields CDR1 SGHTA and CDR2 FQGNSA. This CDR3 is 15 amino acids long. V lost 5 bases, J lost 9 bases, and 11 bases stayed unmatched. The CDR3 region is CASSPLTSGRHRQYF. The DNA for the CDR3 is TGTGCCAGCAGCCCGCTGACTAGCGGGAGACACCGGCAGTACTTC.

The V and J genes are TRBV19 and TRBJ2-1, with 9 bases lining up with TRBD2. V was pared by 4 bases and J by 8 bases, with 9 bases of the junction left unmatched. The CDR3 spans 15 residues. The germline V gene encodes CDR1 LNHDA and CDR2 SQIVND (reference sequence). DNA for the CDR3: TGTGCCAGTAGTACTAGCGGGATAGTCCGCCATGAGCAGTTCTTC. Residues: CASSTSGIVRHEQFF.